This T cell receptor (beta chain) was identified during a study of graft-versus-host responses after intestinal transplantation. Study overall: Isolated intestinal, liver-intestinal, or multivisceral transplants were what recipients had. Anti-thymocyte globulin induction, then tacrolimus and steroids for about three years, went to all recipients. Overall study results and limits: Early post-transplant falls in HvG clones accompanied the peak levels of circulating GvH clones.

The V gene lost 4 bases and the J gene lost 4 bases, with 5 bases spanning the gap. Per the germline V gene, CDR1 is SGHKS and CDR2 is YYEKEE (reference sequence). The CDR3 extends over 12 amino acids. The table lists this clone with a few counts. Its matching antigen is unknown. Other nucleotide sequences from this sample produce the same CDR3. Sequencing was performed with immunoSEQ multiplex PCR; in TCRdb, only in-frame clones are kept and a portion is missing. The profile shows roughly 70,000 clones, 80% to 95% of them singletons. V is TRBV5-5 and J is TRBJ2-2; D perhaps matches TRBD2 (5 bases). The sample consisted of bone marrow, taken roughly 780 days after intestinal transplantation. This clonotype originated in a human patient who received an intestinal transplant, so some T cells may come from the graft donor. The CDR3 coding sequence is TGTGCCAGCAGCACTAGCACCGGGGAGCTGTTTTTT. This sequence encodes CASSTSTGELFF.